This TCR beta chain derives from a study of blood T cell repertoires in COVID-19. Study-level background: The United States, Italy and Spain were the sources of the acute and convalescent COVID-19 samples.

CDR3 length: 15 amino acids. Per germline, CDR1 LGHDT and CDR2 YNNKEL (reference sequence). After removal of 1 base from V and 5 bases from J, the junction contained 6 bases not matched to a gene. In the original processing: Estimates of nucleated cell counts were drawn from the amplification of reference gene primers. TCRdb's copy holds only in-frame clones and misses some; the assay was immunoSEQ multiplex PCR. Clone size and V and J calls were adopted from that table, with D and trimming inferred from the DNA. The repertoire holds some 120,000 clones, with 88% as singletons. This clonotype originated in a man in his forties or fifties with acute or convalescent COVID-19. This rearrangement joins TRBV3-1 (or the pseudogene TRBV3-2) to TRBJ1-2, with TRBD1 identical over 8 bases. The sequencing input was peripheral blood. The CDR3 here is CASSQGDRRRYGYTF. The CDR3 DNA sequence: TGTGCCAGCAGCCAAGGGGACAGGAGGAGATATGGCTACACCTTC.